This T cell receptor (beta chain) comes out of a study of response to subunit inactivated influenza vaccine. TCRdb re-called the RT-PCR reads through MiXCR, storing one row per CDR3 protein. The data show over 150,000 distinct CDR3 sequences, under 13% seen once. Of note for this clonotype: The antigen is undetermined.

CDR3 length: 16 amino acids. CDR1 and CDR2 (germline): DFQATT, SNEGSKA (reference sequence). The junction had 15 bases not matched to a gene; V was cut back by 0 bases and J by 10 bases. Study-wide points: After each seasonal influenza vaccination, few new T cells are recruited, the authors suggested.

This sample comprised non-naive T cells sorted from PBMCs, obtained 35 to 45 days after vaccination. The V call is TRBV20-1, the J call TRBJ2-1; 7 bases align to TRBD2. The receptor was isolated from a man in his fifties who received an inactivated influenza vaccine. CDR3 bases: TGCAGTGCTAGAGATCCCCTCTCGGCTAGCGGAAAAGAGCAGTTCTTC. Its protein product is CSARDPLSASGKEQFF.